Below are 14 T cell receptor beta chains sequenced from a single sample in a study of control samples from healthy donors and cancer patients. Measured with immunoSEQ multiplex PCR; TCRdb has only the in-frame clones, and not every one. The table lists 85,000 to 90,000 clones, 86% of them singletons. Source material: blood. Source of these receptors: a man aged 25-45 years in good health.

The chain carries TRBV11-2 and TRBJ1-6; no clear D gene. CDR3 length equals 12 residues. Germline CDR1 and CDR2: SGHAT and FQNNGV. The V and J ends lost 5 bases and 10 bases respectively, with 9 bases between them. The CDR3 loop is CASSPNRSPLHF. Written as DNA, the CDR3 is TGTGCCAGCAGCCCCAATCGCTCACCCCTCCACTTT.

The J gene is TRBJ1-1, the V gene TRBV10-2; the D gene is possibly TRBD1 (6 bases). Trimming took 9 bases from V and 9 from J, leaving 20 bases between them. The CDR3 runs to 13 residues. Germline V lookup: CDR1 WSHSY, CDR2 SAAADI. The CDR3 nucleotides are TGCGCCAGAGAAGGGGGGGGCGCGTGGAAAGCTTTCTTT. This codes for CAREGGGAWKAFF.

V is TRBV10-3 and J is TRBJ1-6; TRBD1 matches 9 bases. This CDR3 contains 14 residues. Trimming at V came to 7 bases and at J to 9 bases, leaving 7 bases not matched to a gene. In germline, CDR1 is ENHRY, CDR2 SYGVKD. The CDR3 protein is CAITEGTGSSPLHF. CDR3 coding DNA: TGTGCCATCACCGAAGGGACAGGGAGTTCACCCCTCCACTTT.

The rearrangement links TRBV2 to TRBJ1-5; weak D call: TRBD1 (5 bases). The CDR3 runs to 16 residues. The germline V gene encodes CDR1 SNHLY and CDR2 FYNNEI. V lost 4 bases, J lost 5 bases, and 18 bases lay in between. CDR3 DNA: TGTGCCAGCAGTGTATCACAGCGGGGGATGGATCAGCCCCAGCATTTT. Translated: CASSVSQRGMDQPQHF.

This clone was detected only once. This chain connects TRBV5-6 to TRBJ2-1; 13 bases fit TRBD2. There are 17 residues in the CDR3. Per the germline V gene, CDR1 is SGHDT and CDR2 is YYEEEE. The ends lost 4 bases at V and 1 base at J; junction bases unmatched: 5. CDR3 nucleotides: TGTGCCAGCAGCCGACTAGCGGGGGGCCCATCCTACAATGAGCAGTTCTTC. Its protein product is CASSRLAGGPSYNEQFF.

Remarks on this clone: This sample includes further DNA sequences coding for the same CDR3. This chain uses TRBV7-2 with TRBJ2-5; D ambiguous. Germline assignment: CDR1 SGHTA and CDR2 FQGNSA. The germline V and J ends were trimmed by 5 bases and 4 bases, with 8 bases remaining between them. There are 12 residues in the CDR3. The CDR3 DNA follows: TGTGCCAGCAGCCCTAATCGAGAGACCCAGTACTTC. It specifies CASSPNRETQYF.

Of note for this clone: Other DNA sequences in the sample encode the same CDR3. The chain has TRBV7-8 and TRBJ1-2, with TRBD1 identical over 9 bases. Losses at the gene ends were 1 base for V and 4 bases for J; bases not matched to a gene: 1. Per the germline V gene, CDR1 is SGHVS and CDR2 is FQNEAQ. CDR3 length equals 14 residues. CDR3: CASSLGGQGYGYTF. DNA for the CDR3: TGTGCCAGCAGCTTAGGGGGACAGGGCTATGGCTACACCTTC. Filled out from reference TRBV7-8 and TRBJ1-2, the complete variable domain reads GAGVSQSPRYKVAKRGQDVALRCDPISGHVSLFWYQQALGQGPEFLTYFQNEAQLDKSGLPSDRFFAERPEGSVSTLKIQRTQQEDSAVYLCASSLGGQGYGYTFGSGTRLTVV.

The chain's CDR3 is CASSEPLTGGLGQPQHF. Written as DNA, the CDR3 is TGCGCCAGCAGTGAGCCGCTGACAGGGGGCTTAGGTCAGCCCCAGCATTTT. The chain is built from TRBV10-2 and TRBJ1-5, with TRBD1 matching 10 bases. Germline V gene lookup returns CDR1 WSHSY and CDR2 SAAADI. The CDR3 has 17 residues. J was trimmed by 6 bases and V by 2 bases; bases with no gene match: 10.

V gene TRBV6-5 combines with J gene TRBJ1-2; D unclear. Germline-derived CDR1 and CDR2 are MNHEY and SVGAGI. The CDR3 runs 13 residues. With 4 bases removed from V and 6 bases from J, the gap between germline ends came to 12 bases. This CDR3 reads CASSFSPEHGYTF. For the CDR3, the DNA is TGTGCCAGCAGTTTTTCACCAGAGCATGGCTACACCTTC.

CDR3 nucleotide sequence: TGTGCCAGCAGCTTAAGTCGAATCGCCGGGCAGGGGGGATTCACCGGGGAGCTGTTTTTT. The encoded protein is CASSLSRIAGQGGFTGELFF. V gene TRBV7-8 combines with J gene TRBJ2-2; the D gene is possibly TRBD1 (7 bases). Germline loops: CDR1 SGHVS, CDR2 FQNEAQ. The CDR3 is 20 amino acids. V lost 2 bases, J lost 4 bases, and 26 bases lay in between.

The chain employs TRBV6-4 and TRBJ2-5; D is unclear. This CDR3 region has 17 residues. V was clipped by 2 bases and J by 5 bases, with 21 bases between them. Germline CDR1 reads MRHNA; CDR2 reads SNTAGT. The CDR3 reads CASSDNLRLVNFETQYF. DNA for the CDR3: TGTGCCAGCAGTGACAACCTCCGGCTAGTGAATTTCGAGACCCAGTACTTC.

The genes are TRBV18 and TRBJ1-1, with D tentatively TRBD1 (6 bases). The V gene's germline CDR1 is KGHSH and CDR2 LQKENI. With 10 bases removed from V and 3 bases from J, the gap between germline ends came to 15 bases. This CDR3 comprises 13 residues. This CDR3 reads CATARGADTEAFF. The CDR3 DNA reads TGTGCCACCGCACGGGGGGCAGACACTGAAGCTTTCTTT.

The chain is built from TRBV24-1 and TRBJ2-6; D ambiguous. From germline, CDR1 is KGHDR and CDR2 SFDVKD. The CDR3 spans 15 residues. V shed 4 bases and J shed 1 base, with 7 bases lying between them. The CDR3 DNA reads TGTGCCACCAGTGAGGCAGGTTCTGGGGCCAACGTCCTGACTTTC. This translates into CATSEAGSGANVLTF.

This chain links TRBV11-3 with TRBJ1-6; maybe TRBD1 (6 bases). V lost 0 bases and J 5 bases, leaving 8 bases between the germline ends. The length of the CDR3 is 15 residues. The germline V gene encodes CDR1 SGHNT and CDR2 YENEEA. In DNA form, the CDR3 reads TGTGCCAGCAGCTTAGACAGGGGACATAATTCACCCCTCCACTTT. This gives the protein CASSLDRGHNSPLHF. Variable domain in full (rest from reference TRBV11-3 and TRBJ1-6): EAGVVQSPRYKIIEKKQPVAFWCNPISGHNTLYWYLQNLGQGPELLIRYENEEAVDDSQLPKDRFSAERLKGVDSTLKIQPAELGDSAVYLCASSLDRGHNSPLHFGNGTRLTVT.